This T cell receptor beta chain was identified in a study of sequential checkpoint blockade in melanoma. Treatment: randomized to nivolumab then ipilimumab (arm A) or the reverse (arm B). The CDR3 extends over 15 amino acids. V was shortened by 1 base and J by 2 bases, with 12 bases between the two germline ends. The V gene's germline CDR1 is SGHNT and CDR2 YYREEE (reference sequence). Profiled with immunoSEQ multiplex PCR; TCRdb holds only in-frame clones, not every one. The sample holds 15,000 to 20,000 clones, around 75% seen once. The J gene is TRBJ2-5, the V gene TRBV5-4, with D possibly being TRBD1 (6 bases). This sample comprised CD8+ T cells sorted from blood (inferred from file names), obtained from a patient given nivolumab and ipilimumab in sequence. The origin of this receptor is a human donor with melanoma. CDR3 sequence reads: CASSLSRQGQETQYF. The CDR3 DNA sequence: TGTGCCAGCAGCTTGTCACGGCAGGGGCAAGAGACCCAGTACTTC.